Following are 30 T cell receptor beta chains from one sample sequenced in a study of regulatory T cells in long-lasting Graves disease. The time point here: newly diagnosed GD, antithyroid drugs for less than 3 months. Generation of the TCR library employed RNA extracted from PBMCs. The authors built TCR beta libraries using iRepertoire HTBI primers and Arm-PCR of CDR3 regions. TCRdb re-analysed the multiplex PCR reads in MiXCR, keeping a single row per CDR3 protein. The repertoire has more than 300,000 distinct CDR3 sequences, less than 20% of them found once; the top ten carry 20% to 25%. The sequences come from peripheral blood mononuclear cells (PBMCs), collected at new diagnosis, from a patient treated with antithyroid drugs. The receptors were sampled from a female donor with Graves disease.

This clonotype was seen many times. The J gene is TRBJ2-2, the V gene TRBV6-5, with D possibly TRBD2 on 6 matching bases. Germline lookup yields CDR1 MNHEY and CDR2 SVGAGI. This CDR3 has 15 amino acids. V lost 4 bases to trimming and J lost 6 bases, with 15 bases between them. The DNA of the CDR3 is TGTGCCAGCAGTTCCGTGGGCGGCGGGGCCGGGGAGCTGTTTTTT. Translation: CASSSVGGGAGELFF.

This clonotype was found a few times. CDR3 DNA sequence: TGTGCCACCCCCGGGGCCTTCTCTATGGGCACCGGGGAGCTGTTTTTT. Residues: CATPGAFSMGTGELFF. This chain connects TRBV6-2 or TRBV6-3 to TRBJ2-2, with D perhaps assigned TRBD1 or TRBD2 (5 bases each). The germline V gene has CDR1 MNHEY and CDR2 SVGEGT. The germline V and J ends were trimmed by 10 bases and 4 bases, with 22 bases remaining between them. There are 16 residues in the CDR3.

As regards this clonotype: Just one base apart from a much larger clone, this may be a read error. V and J are TRBV5-5 and TRBJ1-3; 8 bases align to TRBD1. The V gene's germline CDR1 is SGHKS and CDR2 YYEKEE (reference sequence). The CDR3 contains 15 residues. CDR3 coding DNA: TGTGTCAGCAGCCAGGGACAGGCCTCTGGAAACACCATATATTTT. Translating it yields CVSSQGQASGNTIYF.

In its sample, this clonotype was seen many times. This chain connects TRBV7-9 to TRBJ2-2; no clear D gene. With 1 base removed from V and 0 bases from J, the gap between germline ends came to 12 bases. The length of the CDR3 is 17 residues. Germline V gene lookup returns CDR1 SEHNR and CDR2 FQNEAQ (reference sequence). Written as DNA, the CDR3 is TGTGCCAGCAGCTTAGTTGGAGCCCCTCCGAACACCGGGGAGCTGTTTTTT. This encodes CASSLVGAPPNTGELFF. Together with reference TRBV7-9 and TRBJ2-2, the CDR3 gives the full variable domain: DTGVSQNPRHKITKRGQNVTFRCDPISEHNRLYWYRQTLGQGPEFLTYFQNEAQLEKSRLLSDRFSAERPKGSFSTLEIQRTEQGDSAMYLCASSLVGAPPNTGELFFGEGSRLTVL.

This clonotype has a count of ten or more. The chain has TRBV20-1 and TRBJ2-1, with TRBD1 as a possible D gene (5 bases). The CDR3 has 13 amino acids. Germline CDR1 DFQATT, CDR2 SNEGSKA (reference sequence). Deletions cut 0 bases from V and 4 bases from J, with 7 bases between. CDR3 nucleotide sequence: TGCAGTGCTAGAGAGGACATATACAATGAGCAGTTCTTC. This sequence encodes CSAREDIYNEQFF.

There are a few counts of this clonotype. Since a much larger clone is just one base distant, this may be a read error. The chain combines TRBV3-1 with TRBJ1-2, with a tentative D call TRBD1 (6 bases). The CDR3 runs 14 residues. Trimming removed 4 bases at V and 5 bases at J, with 14 bases between. CDR1 is LGHDT, CDR2 YNNKEL, per germline (reference sequence). CDR3 nucleotide sequence: TGTGCCAGCAGCCCAACCGCAGGGGATTATGGCTACACCTTC. Its protein is CASSPTAGDYGYTF.

Of note for this clonotype: A much larger clone differs by one base, so this may be a read error. The chain combines TRBV7-2 with TRBJ2-1; 7 bases agree with TRBD2. The CDR3 is 17 residues long. Germline values: CDR1 SGHTA, CDR2 FQGNSA. This CDR3 reads CACSFPTPIGGFDEQFF. The CDR3 bases are TGTGCCTGCAGCTTTCCGACCCCAATCGGGGGGTTCGATGAGCAGTTCTTC.

This clonotype was found many times. The DNA for the CDR3 is TGTGCCAGCAGCCGGGCCGGGCTGTATCAGCCCCAGCATTTT. As protein: CASSRAGLYQPQHF. The chain links TRBV12-3 or TRBV12-4 to TRBJ1-5; no firm D call. Deletions cut 6 bases from V and 5 bases from J, with 14 bases between. This CDR3 is 14 amino acids long.

This clonotype was counted at least ten times. The chain employs TRBV20-1 and TRBJ2-5; D unclear. Germline values: CDR1 DFQATT, CDR2 SNEGSKA (reference sequence). Trimming took off 3 bases at V and 3 bases at J, with 14 bases between the two ends. The CDR3 is 14 amino acids. CDR3 sequence reads: CSASTTVSKETQYF. The CDR3 region has the DNA TGCAGTGCTAGTACCACGGTTTCGAAAGAGACCCAGTACTTC.

At least ten counts were recorded for this clonotype. The rearrangement links TRBV27 to TRBJ1-2; maybe TRBD1 (6 bases). Germline loops: CDR1 MNHEY, CDR2 SMNVEV (reference sequence). The CDR3 runs 15 residues. V was pared by 4 bases and J by 2 bases, with 14 bases between. The CDR3 DNA is TGTGCCAGCAGTTACAGGACAGTCCCCAACTATGGCTACACCTTC. This codes for CASSYRTVPNYGYTF.

This clonotype was seen more than once but under ten times. Lacking the conserved final phenylalanine or tryptophan, this CDR3 likely reflects a read error. The chain has TRBV4-1 and TRBJ2-1; tentatively, D is TRBD2 (7 bases). This CDR3 contains 16 residues. Germline loops: CDR1 MGHRA, CDR2 YSYEKL. Between the trimmed V and J ends, which lost 4 bases and 2 bases, there was a span of 15 bases. CDR3 nucleotides: TGCGCCAGCAGCCCCAAGGGGGGGGCCACCTACAATGAGCAGTTCCTC. Its protein product is CASSPKGGATYNEQFL.

The chain joins TRBV2 to TRBJ2-3, with D perhaps TRBD1 or TRBD2 (5 bases each). Germline V CDR1 and CDR2: SNHLY, FYNNEI. The germline V and J ends were trimmed by 5 bases and 6 bases, with 18 bases remaining between them. This CDR3 region has 15 residues. CDR3 coding DNA: TGTGCCAGCAGTCCGGGACCCAGTATTTCTGATACGCAGTATTTT. Its translation: CASSPGPSISDTQYF.

This clonotype was found many times. The chain couples TRBV20-1 to TRBJ2-7; D not resolved. The germline gives CDR1 DFQATT, CDR2 SNEGSKA (reference sequence). The CDR3 runs to 14 residues. V shed 5 bases and J shed 4 bases, with 18 bases lying between them. Here the CDR3 DNA reads TGCAGTGCTGTAGGTCCTCTCCTTAAATACGAGCAGTACTTC. This codes for CSAVGPLLKYEQYF.

This clonotype was detected a few times. CDR3 protein: CASSVDPEQETQYF. As DNA, the CDR3 is TGTGCCAGCAGCGTAGATCCCGAACAAGAGACCCAGTACTTC. The rearrangement links TRBV9 to TRBJ2-5, with D hard to call. V was trimmed by 0 bases and J by 2 bases, leaving 8 bases between them. This CDR3 spans 14 amino acids. CDR1 SGDLS and CDR2 YYNGEE come from the germline V gene.

This clonotype was detected many times. This chain joins TRBV5-6 and TRBJ1-1; D is unresolved. Germline assignment: CDR1 SGHDT and CDR2 YYEEEE. This CDR3 is 15 amino acids long. Between the trimmed V and J ends, which lost 4 bases and 3 bases, there was a span of 16 bases. In DNA, the CDR3 is TGTGCCAGCAGCACTGGCGGGGAGGAGTACACTGAAGCTTTCTTT. Translating gives CASSTGGEEYTEAFF. Drawing the rest from reference TRBV5-6 and TRBJ1-1, the complete variable domain is DAGVTQSPTHLIKTRGQQVTLRCSPKSGHDTVSWYQQALGQGPQFIFQYYEEEERQRGNFPDRFSGHQFPNYSSELNVNALLLGDSALYLCASSTGGEEYTEAFFGQGTRLTVV.

This clonotype was found many times. This sequence joins TRBV20-1 and TRBJ1-2; possibly TRBD1 for D (6 bases). CDR3 length equals 11 residues. The V gene lost 0 bases and the J gene lost 8 bases, with 7 bases spanning the gap. The germline V gene encodes CDR1 DFQATT and CDR2 SNEGSKA (reference sequence). The CDR3 sequence: CSARETGGYTF. CDR3 nucleotide sequence: TGCAGTGCTAGAGAGACAGGCGGCTACACCTTC.

This clonotype was found many times. This chain joins TRBV5-6 and TRBJ1-2; a weak D match, TRBD1 (6 bases). V lost 2 bases to trimming and J lost 4 bases, with 15 bases between them. The length of the CDR3 is 15 residues. CDR1 and CDR2 (germline): SGHDT, YYEEEE. CDR3 loop: CASSFGGQGVYGYTF. The CDR3 bases are TGTGCCAGCAGCTTTGGGGGGCAGGGCGTCTATGGCTACACCTTC.

This clonotype was seen repeatedly, ten times or more. The chain links TRBV7-2 to TRBJ2-7, with 7 bases aligning to TRBD1. After removal of 4 bases from V and 4 bases from J, the junction contained 13 bases not matched to a gene. Germline CDR1 reads SGHTA; CDR2 reads FQGNSA. CDR3 length: 16 amino acids. The CDR3: CASSSPPDREVYEQYF. CDR3 DNA sequence: TGTGCCAGCAGCTCACCGCCCGACAGGGAAGTGTACGAGCAGTACTTC.

A few counts support this clonotype. This chain connects TRBV7-9 to TRBJ1-1, with 8 bases fitting TRBD1. Germline V gives CDR1 SEHNR, CDR2 FQNEAQ (reference sequence). The V gene end was trimmed by 4 bases and the J gene end by 1 base; junction bases not matched to a gene: 5. The CDR3 has 15 amino acids. CDR3 residues: CASSSAGTGNTEAFF. For the CDR3, the DNA is TGTGCCAGCAGCTCCGCCGGGACAGGGAACACTGAAGCTTTCTTT.

The rearrangement uses TRBV12-3 or TRBV12-4 and TRBJ1-1; possible D gene TRBD1, 6 bases. The ends were cut back, 6 bases at V and 0 bases at J, with 8 bases in the middle. This CDR3 has 13 amino acids. CDR3 nucleotide sequence: TGTGCCAGCAGGGGACAAATGAACACTGAAGCTTTCTTT. Residues: CASRGQMNTEAFF.

This clonotype was counted many times. The V gene is TRBV7-2, the J gene TRBJ2-3; 7 nucleotides line up with TRBD2. The CDR3 is made up of 16 amino acids. V dropped 1 base and J dropped 2; count of bases not matched to a gene: 6. Per germline, CDR1 SGHTA and CDR2 FQGNSA. CDR3 in amino acids: CASSLERLAVTDTQYF. The CDR3, as DNA: TGTGCCAGCAGCTTAGAGAGGCTAGCGGTCACAGATACGCAGTATTTT.

Notes on this clonotype: A much larger clone lies one base from this, so it may be a read error. No conserved phenylalanine or tryptophan is present at the end of the CDR3, so a read error is the likely explanation. The chain joins TRBV6-2 or TRBV6-3 to TRBJ1-6, with 7 bases that match TRBD1. The ends lost 6 bases at V and 5 bases at J; junction bases unmatched: 7. Germline lookup yields CDR1 MNHEY and CDR2 SVGEGT. The CDR3 covers 15 residues. The CDR3 region is CASRPDRVDNSPLHL. CDR3 nucleotides: TGTGCCAGCAGGCCCGACAGGGTCGATAATTCACCCCTCCACCTT.

This clonotype has ten or more counts. This chain connects TRBV12-3 or TRBV12-4 to TRBJ2-7; the D gene is possibly TRBD2 (5 bases). The V and J ends lost 5 bases and 2 bases respectively, with 16 bases between them. The CDR3 totals 15 residues. CDR3 protein: CASSGPDTAAYEQYF. CDR3 DNA sequence: TGTGCCAGCAGTGGCCCCGATACAGCGGCCTACGAGCAGTACTTC.

This clonotype was detected many times. V usage is TRBV20-1 and J usage is TRBJ2-4; 8 nucleotides agree with TRBD2. CDR1 is DFQATT, CDR2 SNEGSKA, per germline (reference sequence). CDR3 length: 18 amino acids. V lost 6 bases and J lost 0; bases outside the gene matches: 16. DNA for the CDR3: TGCAGTGCGACGACGGGGAGCGGGAGCGATGTAGCCAAAAACATTCAGTACTTC. Residues: CSATTGSGSDVAKNIQYF.

This clonotype was seen at least ten times. The chain uses TRBV5-1 and TRBJ2-1, with TRBD1 matching 7 bases. The CDR3 has 14 amino acids. V shed 0 bases, J shed 6 bases, and the junction held 3 bases outside the gene matches. From germline, CDR1 is SGHRS and CDR2 YFSETQ. This chain's CDR3 is CASSLGDRANEQFF. CDR3 nucleotides: TGCGCCAGCAGCTTGGGTGACAGGGCCAATGAGCAGTTCTTC.

This clonotype has just one count. V is TRBV30 and J is TRBJ1-1; perhaps TRBD1 as D (5 bases). The V gene lost 1 base and the J gene lost 3 bases, with 18 bases spanning the gap. The CDR3 consists of 16 residues. Germline V gives CDR1 GTSNPN, CDR2 SVGIG (reference sequence). This CDR3 reads CAWSGGLGRVYTEAFF. The CDR3 nucleotides are TGTGCCTGGAGTGGGGGGTTGGGCAGGGTGTACACTGAAGCTTTCTTT. The whole variable domain, remainder taken from reference TRBV30 and TRBJ1-1, is SQTIHQWPATLVQPVGSPLSLECTVEGTSNPNLYWYRQAAGRGLQLLFYSVGIGQISSEVPQNLSASRPQDRQFILSSKKLLLSDSGFYLCAWSGGLGRVYTEAFFGQGTRLTVV.

The V call is TRBV6-1, the J call TRBJ2-3; TRBD2 might be the D (6 bases). V was trimmed by 8 bases and J by 2 bases, leaving 14 bases between them. This CDR3 comprises 14 residues. Germline values: CDR1 MNHNS, CDR2 SASEGT. CDR3 residues: CASGRTRTTDTQYF. The CDR3 region has the DNA TGTGCCAGCGGGAGGACCCGAACCACAGATACGCAGTATTTT.

This clonotype was detected many times. The J gene is TRBJ1-2, the V gene TRBV2; D remains unclear. Germline V CDR1 and CDR2: SNHLY, FYNNEI. The V end lost 2 bases, the J end lost 6 bases, and 10 bases lay between the germline ends. The CDR3 totals 13 residues. The CDR3 DNA sequence: TGTGCCAGCAGTGAATTTGACGGGAATGGCTACACCTTC. Residues: CASSEFDGNGYTF. Full variable domain (missing parts from reference TRBV2 and TRBJ1-2): EPEVTQTPSHQVTQMGQEVILRCVPISNHLYFYWYRQILGQKVEFLVSFYNNEISEKSEIFDDQFSVERPDGSNFTLKIRSTKLEDSAMYFCASSEFDGNGYTFGSGTRLTVV.

This clonotype was recorded many times. CDR3 nucleotides: TGTGCCAGCAGCGAAAGGACACAGAACACTGAAGCTTTCTTT. Translation gives CASSERTQNTEAFF. The chain carries TRBV3-1 and TRBJ1-1, with TRBD1 as a possible D gene (5 bases). This CDR3 region has 14 residues. Germline V CDR1 and CDR2: LGHDT, YNNKEL (reference sequence). Trimming pared 5 bases from V and 1 base from J, leaving 11 bases between. Complete variable domain (other parts from reference TRBV3-1 and TRBJ1-1): DTAVSQTPKYLVTQMGNDKSIKCEQNLGHDTMYWYKQDSKKFLKIMFSYNNKELIINETVPNRFSPKSPDKAHLNLHINSLELGDSAVYFCASSERTQNTEAFFGQGTRLTVV.

This clonotype was seen ten or more times. The chain links TRBV7-9 to TRBJ2-5; 7 bases fit TRBD2. V gave up 7 bases and J gave up 4 bases; unmatched junction bases: 12. This CDR3 has 15 residues. Germline CDR1 SEHNR, CDR2 FQNEAQ (reference sequence). The DNA of the CDR3 is TGTGCCAGCACTAAAACCCAGGGAGGGCGAGAGACCCAGTACTTC. Translating gives CASTKTQGGRETQYF. The variable domain in full, completed from reference TRBV7-9 and TRBJ2-5, reads DTGVSQNPRHKITKRGQNVTFRCDPISEHNRLYWYRQTLGQGPEFLTYFQNEAQLEKSRLLSDRFSAERPKGSFSTLEIQRTEQGDSAMYLCASTKTQGGRETQYFGPGTRLLVL.